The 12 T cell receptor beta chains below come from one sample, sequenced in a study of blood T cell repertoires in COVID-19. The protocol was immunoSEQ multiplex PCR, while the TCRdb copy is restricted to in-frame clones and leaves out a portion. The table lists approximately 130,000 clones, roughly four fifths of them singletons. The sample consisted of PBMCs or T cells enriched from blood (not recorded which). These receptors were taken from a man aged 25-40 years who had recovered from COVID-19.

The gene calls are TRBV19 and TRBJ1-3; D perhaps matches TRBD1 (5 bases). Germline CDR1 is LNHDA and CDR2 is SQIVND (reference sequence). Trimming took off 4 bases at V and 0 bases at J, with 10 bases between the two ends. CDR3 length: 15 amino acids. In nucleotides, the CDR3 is TGTGCCAGTAGTAGACAGAGAAGCTCTGGAAACACCATATATTTT. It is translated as CASSRQRSSGNTIYF.

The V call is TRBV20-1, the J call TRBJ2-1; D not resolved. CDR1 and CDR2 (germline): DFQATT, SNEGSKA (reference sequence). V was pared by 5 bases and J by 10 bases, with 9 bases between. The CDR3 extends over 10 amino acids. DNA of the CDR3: TGCAGTGCTTGGAGTGTCGAGCAGTTCTTC. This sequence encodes CSAWSVEQFF.

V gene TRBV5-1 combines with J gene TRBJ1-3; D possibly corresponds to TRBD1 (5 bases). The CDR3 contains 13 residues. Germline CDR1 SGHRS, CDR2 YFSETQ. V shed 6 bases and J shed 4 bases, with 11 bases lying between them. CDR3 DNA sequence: TGCGCCAGCACCCGGGACTTGGGAAACACCATATATTTT. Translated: CASTRDLGNTIYF.

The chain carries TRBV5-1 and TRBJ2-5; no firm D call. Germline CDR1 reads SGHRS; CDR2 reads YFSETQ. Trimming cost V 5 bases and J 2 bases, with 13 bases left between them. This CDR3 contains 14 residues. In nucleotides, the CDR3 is TGCGCCAGCAGTTCTTCTACCTTTCAAGAGACCCAGTACTTC. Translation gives CASSSSTFQETQYF.

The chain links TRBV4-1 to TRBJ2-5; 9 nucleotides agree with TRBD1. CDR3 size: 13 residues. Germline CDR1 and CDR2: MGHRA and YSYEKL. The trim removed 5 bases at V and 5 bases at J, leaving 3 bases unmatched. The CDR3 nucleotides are TGCGCCAGCAGCGGGACAGGGATTGAGACCCAGTACTTC. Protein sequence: CASSGTGIETQYF.

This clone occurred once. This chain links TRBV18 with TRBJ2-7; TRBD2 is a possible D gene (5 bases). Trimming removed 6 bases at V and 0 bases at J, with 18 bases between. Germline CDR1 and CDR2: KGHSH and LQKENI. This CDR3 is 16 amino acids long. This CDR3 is CASSSGVAAASYEQYF. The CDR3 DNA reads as TGTGCCAGCTCCTCGGGTGTGGCAGCGGCCTCCTACGAGCAGTACTTC. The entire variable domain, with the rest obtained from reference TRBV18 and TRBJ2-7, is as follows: NAGVMQNPRHLVRRRGQEARLRCSPMKGHSHVYWYRQLPEEGLKFMVYLQKENIIDESGMPKERFSAEFPKEGPSILRIQQVVRGDSAAYFCASSSGVAAASYEQYFGPGTRLTVT.

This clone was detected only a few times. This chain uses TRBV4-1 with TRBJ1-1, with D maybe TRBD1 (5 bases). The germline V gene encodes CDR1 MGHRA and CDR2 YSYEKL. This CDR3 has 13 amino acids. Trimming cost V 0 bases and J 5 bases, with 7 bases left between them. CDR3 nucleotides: TGCGCCAGCAGCCAAGAGCGGGGGACTGAAGCTTTCTTT. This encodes CASSQERGTEAFF.

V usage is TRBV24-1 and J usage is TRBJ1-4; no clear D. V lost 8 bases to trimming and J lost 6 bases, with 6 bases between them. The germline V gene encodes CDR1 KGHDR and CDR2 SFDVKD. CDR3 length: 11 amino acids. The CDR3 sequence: CATKSDEKLFF. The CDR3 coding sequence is TGTGCCACCAAATCCGATGAAAAACTGTTTTTT.

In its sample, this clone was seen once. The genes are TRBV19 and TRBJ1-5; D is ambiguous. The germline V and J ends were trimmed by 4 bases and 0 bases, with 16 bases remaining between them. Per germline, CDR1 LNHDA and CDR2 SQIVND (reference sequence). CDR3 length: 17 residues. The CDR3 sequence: CASSTGRGQDSNQPQHF. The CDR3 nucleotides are TGTGCCAGTAGTACAGGCCGTGGGCAGGATAGCAATCAGCCCCAGCATTTT.

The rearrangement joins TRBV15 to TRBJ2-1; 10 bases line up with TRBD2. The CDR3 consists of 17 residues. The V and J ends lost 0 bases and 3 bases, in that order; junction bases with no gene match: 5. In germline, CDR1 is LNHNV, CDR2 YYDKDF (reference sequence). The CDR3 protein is CATSRDSASGSYNEQFF. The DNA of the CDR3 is TGTGCCACCAGCAGAGATAGTGCTAGCGGGAGCTACAATGAGCAGTTCTTC.

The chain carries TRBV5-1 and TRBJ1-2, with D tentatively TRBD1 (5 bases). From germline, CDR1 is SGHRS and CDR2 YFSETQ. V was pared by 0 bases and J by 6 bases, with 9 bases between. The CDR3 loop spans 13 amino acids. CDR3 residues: CASSLGTTDGYTF. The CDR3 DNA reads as TGCGCCAGCAGCTTGGGGACAACCGATGGCTACACCTTC.

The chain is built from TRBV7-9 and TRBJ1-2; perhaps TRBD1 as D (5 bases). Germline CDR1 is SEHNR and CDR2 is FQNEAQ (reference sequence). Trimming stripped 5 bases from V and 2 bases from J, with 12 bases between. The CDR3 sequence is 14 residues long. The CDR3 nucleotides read TGTGCCAGCAGCCCAGGGTCGATAAACTATGGCTACACCTTC. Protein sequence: CASSPGSINYGYTF.